This T cell receptor beta chain was documented in a study of cytomegalovirus exposure and HLA in healthy donors. With respect to this clone: Its antigen remains unidentified.

Study observations and caveats: In a later analysis, V- and J-gene trimming of beta chains associated with a DCLRE1C missense variant, replicated independently. Exclusion as indistinguishable affected some V segments, including TRBV6-2 and TRBV6-3.

The PCR was carried out with 60 Vbeta primers and 13 Jbeta primers. Authors' processing steps: Later, an analysis found 80 million or so unique TCR beta chains, and around 10 million of these were shared. Clones were sequenced by immunoSEQ multiplex PCR, and TCRdb holds only the in-frame ones, with some missing. From that table come the V and J calls and clone size; the DNA was used to work out D and trimming. The sample carries some 120,000 clones, almost 85% recorded once. CDR1 and CDR2 (germline): MGHRA, YSYEKL. The V gene lost 5 bases and the J gene lost 8 bases, with 19 bases spanning the gap. This CDR3 contains 16 residues.

The material sequenced was PBMCs. The chain is built from TRBV4-1 and TRBJ1-6; perhaps TRBD1 as D (5 bases). The sequence was collected from a young woman in good health and CMV-seronegative. The chain's CDR3 is CASSNGGVTLDSPLHF. The CDR3 nucleotides read TGCGCCAGCAGCAACGGGGGGGTAACCTTGGATTCACCCCTCCACTTT.